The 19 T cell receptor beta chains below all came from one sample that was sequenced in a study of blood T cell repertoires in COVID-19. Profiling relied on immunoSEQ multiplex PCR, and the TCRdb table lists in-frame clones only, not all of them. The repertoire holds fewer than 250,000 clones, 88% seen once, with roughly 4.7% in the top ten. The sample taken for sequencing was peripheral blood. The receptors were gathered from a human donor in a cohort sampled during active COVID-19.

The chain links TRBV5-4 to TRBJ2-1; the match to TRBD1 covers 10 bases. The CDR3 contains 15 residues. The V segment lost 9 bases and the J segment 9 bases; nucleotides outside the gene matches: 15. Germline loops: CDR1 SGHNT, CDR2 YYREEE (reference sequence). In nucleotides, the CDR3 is TGTGCCATGTCGAAAGAGGGACAGGGGATCCTTGAGCAGTTCTTC. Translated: CAMSKEGQGILEQFF. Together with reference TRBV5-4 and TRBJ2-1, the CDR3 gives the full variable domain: ETGVTQSPTHLIKTRGQQVTLRCSSQSGHNTVSWYQQALGQGPQFIFQYYREEENGRGNFPPRFSGLQFPNYSSELNVNALELDDSALYLCAMSKEGQGILEQFFGPGTRLTVL.

CDR3 in amino acids: CASSLSPPRTGAYEQYF. The CDR3, as DNA: TGTGCCAGCAGTTTATCTCCTCCGAGGACAGGGGCCTACGAGCAGTACTTC. J is TRBJ2-7 and V is TRBV27, with 9 bases matching TRBD1. This CDR3 spans 17 amino acids. Germline V gives CDR1 MNHEY, CDR2 SMNVEV (reference sequence). V gave up 0 bases and J gave up 2 bases; unmatched junction bases: 8.

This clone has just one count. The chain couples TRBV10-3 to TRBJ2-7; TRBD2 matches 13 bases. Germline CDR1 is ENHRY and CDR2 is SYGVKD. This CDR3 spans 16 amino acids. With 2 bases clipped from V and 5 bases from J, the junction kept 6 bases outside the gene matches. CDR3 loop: CAISEATSGRANEQYF. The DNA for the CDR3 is TGTGCCATCAGTGAGGCTACTAGCGGGAGGGCCAACGAGCAGTACTTC.

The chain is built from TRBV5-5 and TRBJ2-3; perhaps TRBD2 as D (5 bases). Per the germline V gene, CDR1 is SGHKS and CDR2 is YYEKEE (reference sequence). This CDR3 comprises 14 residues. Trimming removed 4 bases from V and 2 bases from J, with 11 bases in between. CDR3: CASSQGLSTDTQYF. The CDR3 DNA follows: TGTGCCAGCAGCCAAGGACTTTCCACAGATACGCAGTATTTT.

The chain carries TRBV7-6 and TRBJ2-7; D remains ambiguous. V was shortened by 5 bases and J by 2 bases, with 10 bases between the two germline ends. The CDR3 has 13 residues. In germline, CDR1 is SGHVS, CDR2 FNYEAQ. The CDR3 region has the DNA TGTGCCAGCAGCCCCCAGAAAACCTACGAGCAGTACTTC. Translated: CASSPQKTYEQYF.

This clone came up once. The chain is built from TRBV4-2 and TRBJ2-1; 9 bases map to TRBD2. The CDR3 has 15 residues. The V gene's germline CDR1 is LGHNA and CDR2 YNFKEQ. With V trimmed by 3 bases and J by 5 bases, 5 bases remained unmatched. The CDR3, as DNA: TGTGCCAGCAGCCAGGGGACTAGCCAAGACAATGAGCAGTTCTTC. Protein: CASSQGTSQDNEQFF.

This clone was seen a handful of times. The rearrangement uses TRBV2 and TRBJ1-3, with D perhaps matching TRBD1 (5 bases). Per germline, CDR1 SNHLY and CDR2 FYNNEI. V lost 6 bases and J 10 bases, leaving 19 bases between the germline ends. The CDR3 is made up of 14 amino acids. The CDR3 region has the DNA TGTGCCAGCAGCACCGGGGGGATAGGAATGACCATATATTTT. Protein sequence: CASSTGGIGMTIYF.

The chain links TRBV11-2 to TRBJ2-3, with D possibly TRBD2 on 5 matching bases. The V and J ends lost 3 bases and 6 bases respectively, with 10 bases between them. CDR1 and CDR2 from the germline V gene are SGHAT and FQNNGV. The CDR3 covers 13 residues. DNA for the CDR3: TGTGCCAGCAGCTTCACTAGTGGCGATACGCAGTATTTT. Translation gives CASSFTSGDTQYF.

The CDR3 loop reads CASSLALAGGSEQYF. The CDR3 coding sequence is TGTGCCAGCAGCTTGGCCCTAGCGGGAGGGTCCGAGCAGTACTTC. The chain employs TRBV7-2 and TRBJ2-7; TRBD2 matches at 12 bases. CDR3 length equals 15 residues. Germline V CDR1 and CDR2: SGHTA, FQGNSA. J was trimmed by 6 bases and V by 3 bases; bases with no gene match: 6.

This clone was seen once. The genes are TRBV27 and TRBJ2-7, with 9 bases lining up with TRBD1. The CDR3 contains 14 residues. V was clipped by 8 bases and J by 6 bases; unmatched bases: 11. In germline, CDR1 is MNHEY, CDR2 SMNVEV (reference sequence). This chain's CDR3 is CASASGTGRGEQYF. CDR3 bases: TGTGCCAGCGCCTCCGGGACAGGGAGGGGCGAGCAGTACTTC.

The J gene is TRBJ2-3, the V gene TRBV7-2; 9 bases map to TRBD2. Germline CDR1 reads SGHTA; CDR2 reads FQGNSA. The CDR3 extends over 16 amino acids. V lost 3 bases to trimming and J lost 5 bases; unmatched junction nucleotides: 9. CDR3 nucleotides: TGTGCCAGCAGCTTTGGGGGCGGGGGGGCAAGAGATACGCAGTATTTT. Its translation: CASSFGGGGARDTQYF.

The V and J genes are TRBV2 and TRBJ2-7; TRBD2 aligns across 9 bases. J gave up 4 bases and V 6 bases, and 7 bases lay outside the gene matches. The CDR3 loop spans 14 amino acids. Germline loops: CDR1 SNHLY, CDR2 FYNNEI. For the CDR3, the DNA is TGTGCCAGCAGGTTGGATAGCGGGGGTTACGAGCAGTACTTC. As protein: CASRLDSGGYEQYF. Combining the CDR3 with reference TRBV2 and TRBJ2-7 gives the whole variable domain EPEVTQTPSHQVTQMGQEVILRCVPISNHLYFYWYRQILGQKVEFLVSFYNNEISEKSEIFDDQFSVERPDGSNFTLKIRSTKLEDSAMYFCASRLDSGGYEQYFGPGTRLTVT.

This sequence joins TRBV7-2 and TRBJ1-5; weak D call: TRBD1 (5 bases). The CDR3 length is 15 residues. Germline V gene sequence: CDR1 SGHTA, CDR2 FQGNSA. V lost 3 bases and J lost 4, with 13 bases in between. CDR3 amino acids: CASSLRWGRNQPQHF. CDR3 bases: TGTGCCAGCAGCTTGCGGTGGGGGAGGAATCAGCCCCAGCATTTT.

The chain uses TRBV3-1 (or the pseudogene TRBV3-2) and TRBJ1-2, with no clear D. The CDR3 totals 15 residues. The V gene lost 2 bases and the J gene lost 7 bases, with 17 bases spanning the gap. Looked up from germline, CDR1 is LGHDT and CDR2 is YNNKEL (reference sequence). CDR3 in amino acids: CASSQPAGEGSGYTF. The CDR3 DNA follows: TGTGCCAGCAGCCAACCTGCTGGGGAGGGAAGTGGCTACACCTTC.

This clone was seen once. CDR3 protein: CASSVGQGAGEQYF. In DNA form, the CDR3 reads TGTGCCAGCAGCGTGGGACAGGGGGCGGGCGAGCAGTACTTC. The V and J genes are TRBV9 and TRBJ2-7, with 12 bases aligning to TRBD1. Germline V gives CDR1 SGDLS, CDR2 YYNGEE. The CDR3 length is 14 residues. J was trimmed by 6 bases and V by 2 bases; bases with no gene match: 3.

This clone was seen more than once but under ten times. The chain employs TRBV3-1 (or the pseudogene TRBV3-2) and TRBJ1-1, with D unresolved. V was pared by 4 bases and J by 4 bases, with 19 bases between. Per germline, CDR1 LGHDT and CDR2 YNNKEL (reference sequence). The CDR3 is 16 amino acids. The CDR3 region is CASSRAPGRGPTEAFF. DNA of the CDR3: TGTGCCAGCAGCCGGGCCCCCGGCCGGGGTCCCACTGAAGCTTTCTTT.

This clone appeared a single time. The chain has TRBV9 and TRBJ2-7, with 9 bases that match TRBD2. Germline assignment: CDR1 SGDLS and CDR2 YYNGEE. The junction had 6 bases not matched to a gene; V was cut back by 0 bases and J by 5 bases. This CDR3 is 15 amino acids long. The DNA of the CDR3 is TGTGCCAGCAGCGTAGGACTAGCGGTAAACAACGAGCAGTACTTC. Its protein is CASSVGLAVNNEQYF.

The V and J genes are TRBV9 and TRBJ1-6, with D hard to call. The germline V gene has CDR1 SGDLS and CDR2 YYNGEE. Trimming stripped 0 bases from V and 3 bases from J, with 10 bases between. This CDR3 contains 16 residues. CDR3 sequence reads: CASSVGRAGYNSPLHF. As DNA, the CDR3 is TGTGCCAGCAGCGTAGGTCGAGCAGGCTATAATTCACCCCTCCACTTT.

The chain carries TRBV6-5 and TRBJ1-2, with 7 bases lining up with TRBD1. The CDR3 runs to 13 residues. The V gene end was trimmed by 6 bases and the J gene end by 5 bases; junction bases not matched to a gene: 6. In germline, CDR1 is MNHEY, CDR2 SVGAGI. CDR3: CASRRQGAYGYTF. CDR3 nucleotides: TGTGCCAGCAGACGACAGGGAGCTTATGGCTACACCTTC.